This T cell receptor (beta chain) came from a study of blood T cell repertoires in COVID-19 (dated by TCRdb to 2020 to 2021). General notes on the study: The collaborator samples originated in the United States, Italy and Spain and spanned the acute and convalescent phases of COVID-19. The material from the prospective study consisted of cDNA or gDNA derived from T cells, B-cell-depleted T cells, or PBMCs. The dataset comprised deeply sampled blood TCRbeta repertoires from subjects exposed to, actively infected with, or recovered from COVID-19. The repertoires were released in a freely available public database intended as a resource for research on the immune response to SARS-CoV-2. The samples were drawn from the first 160 participants of the ongoing ImmuneRACE study and from about 1,200 subjects provided by 6 global collaborators. The sample metadata nearly always contained a de-identified subject ID, COVID-19 status, age in years and sex. Where available, HLA class I and class II types were obtained from metadata supplied by the sample provider rather than from assay-based typing. General findings and caveats noted by the study authors: The quantity of clinical and demographic metadata differed by source and by participant and was supplied without curation.

TCRbeta CDR3 regions were amplified from genomic DNA by means of the immunoSEQ Assay, a bias-controlled multiplex PCR. Per the source publication's procedure: Within the assay, amplification of reference gene primers was used to estimate how many nucleated cells each sample contained. To quantify the absolute abundance of each unique TCRbeta CDR3 rearrangement, sequence reads were collapsed and filtered. For each sample, productive Simpson clonality was calculated by taking the square root of Simpson's diversity index across productive rearrangements. The immuneACCESS repertoire file appears here via TCRdb, limited to in-frame rearrangements. These files lack a portion of the clones; in checked studies, under half of the deficit traces to unresolved V genes, and the cause of the others is not known. The D gene and trimming were derived from the DNA, and the V and J assignments and clone size from that table. In all, the sample holds 350,000 to 500,000 clones, and roughly 90% of those were seen once. 0.65% to 1% of the sample rests with the top ten.

Worth noting for this clone: The specificity of this receptor is unknown. Qualities for individual bases were not recorded, and no much larger clone is one base off.

From V the trimming removes 5 bases and from J it removes 7 bases, while the gene matches leave 11 bases of the junction unaccounted for. The germline V gene provides CDR1 SGHVS and CDR2 FQNEAQ. Reading from cysteine to phenylalanine, the CDR3 counts 16 amino acids. Here the CDR3 DNA is all that survives: 48 bases in frame from base 1. One collaborating source in Seattle enrolled patients during active infection and followed them longitudinally through the course of disease. Collaborating institutions collected whole blood in K2EDTA tubes following their own protocols. For TCRbeta analysis, collaborators shipped samples in one of three forms: frozen whole blood, isolated PBMCs, or DNA extracted from either of those sample types.

This clonotype was sampled from a man younger than 35 with COVID-19, enrolled during active disease. The specimen sequenced was peripheral blood. In this chain, TRBV7-8 is recombined with TRBJ2-1; TRBD1 lines up with 10 middle nucleotides. The CDR3 is CASSPGWTGGTNEQFF. The nucleotide sequence is TGTGCCAGCAGCCCGGGGTGGACAGGGGGGACGAATGAGCAGTTCTTC.